Each of the 11 T cell receptor beta chains below was sequenced from the same sample in a study of PD-1 blockade in mismatch repair-deficient tumors. TCRdb keeps only in-frame clones here, not all; method: immunoSEQ multiplex PCR. The data contain 35,000 to 40,000 clones, more than 75% of them singletons. The sample consisted of peripheral blood, taken 4 weeks after starting pembrolizumab. The source of these receptors is an adult with mismatch repair-deficient cancer.

This rearrangement joins TRBV9 to TRBJ2-3; the match to TRBD2 covers 8 bases. Trimming took 4 bases from V and 2 from J; bases not matched to a gene: 6. The CDR3 is 15 residues long. Per germline, CDR1 SGDLS and CDR2 YYNGEE. CDR3 sequence reads: CASSLSGEITDTQYF. In DNA, the CDR3 is TGTGCCAGCAGCCTTAGCGGGGAAATCACAGATACGCAGTATTTT.

J is TRBJ1-1 and V is TRBV7-8; D remains ambiguous. Trimming took off 1 base at V and 0 bases at J, with 9 bases between the two ends. This CDR3 contains 15 residues. CDR1 and CDR2 (germline): SGHVS, FQNEAQ. CDR3 nucleotide sequence: TGTGCCAGCAGCTTAGGTGAGTGGGTGAACACTGAAGCTTTCTTT. Amino acid sequence: CASSLGEWVNTEAFF.

In its sample, this clone was seen a few times. V gene TRBV27 combines with J gene TRBJ2-7; TRBD2 matches 9 bases. V was clipped by 6 bases and J by 2 bases; unmatched bases: 8. The CDR3 is made up of 15 amino acids. Germline assignment: CDR1 MNHEY and CDR2 SMNVEV (reference sequence). The CDR3 coding sequence is TGTGCCAGCAGGGTAACTAGCGGGTATACCTACGAGCAGTACTTC. Translation gives CASRVTSGYTYEQYF.

V is TRBV7-9 and J is TRBJ1-4, with TRBD1 identical over 10 bases. J gave up 7 bases and V 5 bases, and 4 bases lay outside the gene matches. Germline CDR1 SEHNR, CDR2 FQNEAQ (reference sequence). The CDR3 spans 14 residues. The CDR3 DNA is TGTGCCAGCAGCCAGGACAGGGGGTTTGAAAAACTGTTTTTT. Protein sequence: CASSQDRGFEKLFF. Full variable domain (missing parts from reference TRBV7-9 and TRBJ1-4): DTGVSQNPRHKITKRGQNVTFRCDPISEHNRLYWYRQTLGQGPEFLTYFQNEAQLEKSRLLSDRFSAERPKGSFSTLEIQRTEQGDSAMYLCASSQDRGFEKLFFGSGTQLSVL.

V and J are TRBV11-2 and TRBJ1-2; 11 positions agree with TRBD1. CDR3 length equals 15 residues. Germline CDR1 is SGHAT and CDR2 is FQNNGV. The V segment lost 1 base and the J segment 5 bases; nucleotides outside the gene matches: 3. The DNA for the CDR3 is TGTGCCAGCAGCTTAGTTGGACAGGGGGCATATGGCTACACCTTC. Protein: CASSLVGQGAYGYTF. Complete variable domain (other parts from reference TRBV11-2 and TRBJ1-2): EAGVAQSPRYKIIEKRQSVAFWCNPISGHATLYWYQQILGQGPKLLIQFQNNGVVDDSQLPKDRFSAERLKGVDSTLKIQPAKLEDSAVYLCASSLVGQGAYGYTFGSGTRLTVV.

J is TRBJ2-7 and V is TRBV4-1; 9 bases agree with TRBD1. This CDR3 comprises 17 residues. V was pared by 3 bases and J by 7 bases, with 16 bases of the junction left unmatched. Per the germline V gene, CDR1 is MGHRA and CDR2 is YSYEKL. The CDR3 DNA follows: TGCGCCAGCAGCCAGACCTCCGCGAGGGACAGGGCGCGGGAGCAGTACTTC. It encodes CASSQTSARDRAREQYF.

The rearrangement uses TRBV5-4 and TRBJ2-1; 7 nucleotides align to TRBD2. The CDR3 loop spans 16 amino acids. Germline CDR1 and CDR2: SGHNT and YYREEE (reference sequence). With V trimmed by 0 bases and J by 4 bases, 7 bases remained unmatched. Here the CDR3 reads CASSLGSSGPYNEQFF. Written as DNA, the CDR3 is TGTGCCAGCAGCTTGGGGTCTAGCGGCCCATACAATGAGCAGTTCTTC. The full variable domain, rest sourced from reference TRBV5-4 and TRBJ2-1, is ETGVTQSPTHLIKTRGQQVTLRCSSQSGHNTVSWYQQALGQGPQFIFQYYREEENGRGNFPPRFSGLQFPNYSSELNVNALELDDSALYLCASSLGSSGPYNEQFFGPGTRLTVL.

CDR3 residues: CASSSRVGGNNEQFF. The CDR3 coding sequence is TGTGCCAGCAGCTCGCGAGTAGGAGGAAACAATGAGCAGTTCTTC. This chain links TRBV11-3 with TRBJ2-1, with D possibly being TRBD2 (5 bases). V lost 4 bases, J lost 5 bases, and 15 bases lay in between. This CDR3 is built from 15 residues. Germline loops: CDR1 SGHNT, CDR2 YENEEA.

V and J are TRBV30 and TRBJ2-5; D unclear. V was shortened by 4 bases and J by 0 bases, with 3 bases between the two germline ends. The V gene's germline CDR1 is GTSNPN and CDR2 SVGIG (reference sequence). The CDR3 is made up of 11 amino acids. CDR3 in amino acids: CAWTDQETQYF. The CDR3 nucleotides are TGTGCCTGGACAGACCAAGAGACCCAGTACTTC.

V and J are TRBV5-1 and TRBJ2-6; no definite D call. The germline CDR1 and CDR2 sequences are SGHRS and YFSETQ. Trimming took 0 bases from V and 0 from J, leaving 16 bases between them. The CDR3 is 19 residues long. CDR3 residues: CASSLVPGESRSGANVLTF. The CDR3 region has the DNA TGCGCCAGCAGCTTGGTCCCCGGTGAGAGCCGCTCTGGGGCCAACGTCCTGACTTTC.

The chain has TRBV28 and TRBJ2-7, with a weak D call TRBD1 (5 bases). CDR1 and CDR2 from the germline V gene are MDHEN and SYDVKM. CDR3 length: 13 amino acids. The V end was cut by 2 bases, the J end by 6 bases, with 11 bases between. As DNA, the CDR3 is TGTGCCAGCAGTTTACGGATGGGGCGCGAGCAGTACTTC. Protein product: CASSLRMGREQYF.